This is a list of T cell receptor beta chains from one sample in a study of T cell repertoires in cytomegalovirus infection. Antigen specificity for these receptors is unknown. TCRdb called the reads again in MiXCR, with one record for every CDR3 protein. The sample contains 90,000 to 130,000 distinct CDR3 sequences, 10% of which appear only once. Sequenced: PBMCs, sequenced either directly or after in vitro stimulation (not recorded which). The receptors shown here come from a human donor in good health (CMV status not recorded). Some clones in this sample may be carry-over from other donors' samples. Each CDR3 is given with its conserved first and last residue. Each record gives: J gene, V gene, clone size, CDR3 length, D gene, CDR3 protein, CDR3 DNA. D genes are given only for firm matches. A row's size may be missing; if present it is once, few, many or a size class.

TRBJ1-4	TRBV28	many	14	.	CASSWAAGGEKLFF	TGTGCCAGCAGTTGGGCGGCAGGAGGGGAAAAACTGTTTTTT
TRBJ2-3	TRBV10-3	few	13	TRBD2	CAISGLAGDTQYF	TGTGCCATCAGCGGACTAGCGGGAGATACGCAGTATTTT
TRBJ1-2	TRBV6-6	many	15	TRBD1	CASSYPGQGNNGYTF	TGTGCCAGCAGTTACCCCGGACAGGGAAATAATGGCTACACCTTC
TRBJ1-4	TRBV4-1	few	16	TRBD1	CASSQDRGYRNEKLFF	TGCGCCAGCAGCCAAGACAGGGGGTATCGGAATGAAAAACTGTTTTTT
TRBJ2-7	TRBV7-2	once	13	.	CASSTQGQGEQYF	TGTGCCAGCAGCACCCAGGGGCAGGGAGAGCAGTACTTC
TRBJ2-1	TRBV5-4	many	15	TRBD1	CASSETGTVYNEQFF	TGTGCCAGCAGCGAAACCGGGACAGTCTACAATGAGCAGTTCTTC
TRBJ1-5	TRBV28	many	14	TRBD1	CASSPGQGEQPQHF	TGTGCCAGCAGTCCCGGACAGGGGGAACAGCCCCAGCATTTT
TRBJ2-3	TRBV4-2	.	16	.	CASSQFSAGLTDTQYF	TGTGCCAGCAGCCAATTTTCGGCGGGTCTAACAGATACGCAGTATTTT
TRBJ2-1	TRBV19	few	14	TRBD2	CASRDGRASNEQFF	TGTGCCAGTAGGGACGGGAGGGCAAGTAATGAGCAGTTCTTC
TRBJ2-2	TRBV28	many	11	.	CAFGGPGELFF	TGTGCTTTTGGGGGACCCGGGGAGCTGTTTTTT
TRBJ1-5	TRBV7-9	many	16	.	CASSLEGGGDRQPQHF	TGTGCCAGCAGCTTAGAAGGAGGGGGGGATCGGCAGCCCCAGCATTTT
TRBJ2-1	TRBV28	many	18	.	CASSFPTSRGSSYNEQFF	TGTGCCAGCAGTTTCCCGACCTCTCGCGGTAGCTCCTACAATGAGCAGTTCTTC
TRBJ2-3	TRBV12-3/TRBV12-4	many	14	.	CASSLRGQGDTQYF	TGTGCCAGCAGTTTGAGGGGCCAGGGGGATACGCAGTATTTT
TRBJ2-6	TRBV4-3	many	19	TRBD1	CASSQDWGTGNSGANVLTF	TGCGCCAGCAGCCAAGATTGGGGGACAGGGAACTCTGGGGCCAACGTCCTGACTTTC
TRBJ2-5	TRBV11-2	few	15	.	CATTAVIQGWETQYF	TGTGCCACCACCGCGGTGATACAGGGTTGGGAGACCCAGTACTTC
TRBJ2-1	TRBV12-3/TRBV12-4	.	13	.	CASRPGQNNEQFF	TGTGCCAGCAGGCCCGGGCAAAACAATGAGCAGTTCTTC